Listed below are T cell receptor beta chains from one sample, sequenced in a study of OX40 agonist ivuxolimab in advanced cancers. Clones were sequenced by immunoSEQ multiplex PCR, and TCRdb holds only the in-frame ones, with some missing. The table lists 85,000 to 100,000 clones, 70% to 90% of them singletons. The specimen was CD4+ or CD8+ T cells sorted from blood, collected in a trial of the OX40 agonist ivuxolimab. The receptors originated from an adult with an advanced solid tumor such as melanoma, head and neck, liver or kidney cancer. Both conserved end residues are part of each CDR3. A D gene is named only where the DNA matches it firmly. For some rows the clone size is stated as once, few or many, or as a class when expanded; others skip it.

d_call: -; j_call: TRBJ2-7; v_call: TRBV27; clone_size: -; cdr3_aa: CASSFLTDYEQYF; cdr3_nt: TGTGCCAGCAGTTTTTTGACAGACTACGAGCAGTACTTC
d_call: -; j_call: TRBJ2-7; v_call: TRBV5-8; clone_size: -; cdr3_aa: CASSPAGGSTEQYF; cdr3_nt: TGTGCCAGCAGCCCCGCTGGGGGTTCTACCGAGCAGTACTTC
d_call: -; j_call: TRBJ1-1; v_call: TRBV5-4; clone_size: -; cdr3_aa: CASSPRQKNTEAFF; cdr3_nt: TGTGCCAGCAGCCCGAGACAGAAGAACACTGAAGCTTTCTTT
d_call: -; j_call: TRBJ2-1; v_call: TRBV7-2; clone_size: -; cdr3_aa: CASSLDFGSYNEQFF; cdr3_nt: TGTGCCAGCAGCTTAGATTTCGGCTCCTACAATGAGCAGTTCTTC
d_call: -; j_call: TRBJ2-1; v_call: TRBV14; clone_size: -; cdr3_aa: CASSLRAPWLSEQFF; cdr3_nt: TGTGCCAGCAGCTTGCGGGCCCCTTGGCTAAGTGAGCAGTTCTTC
d_call: TRBD2; j_call: TRBJ2-7; v_call: TRBV5-5; clone_size: -; cdr3_aa: CASSWGTSGNEQYF; cdr3_nt: TGTGCCAGCAGCTGGGGGACTAGCGGGAACGAGCAGTACTTC
d_call: -; j_call: TRBJ1-2; v_call: TRBV29-1; clone_size: -; cdr3_aa: CSVEDKSKGYTF; cdr3_nt: TGCAGCGTTGAAGACAAGTCGAAAGGCTACACCTTC
d_call: -; j_call: TRBJ2-5; v_call: TRBV6-1; clone_size: few; cdr3_aa: CATTPRVQETQYF; cdr3_nt: TGTGCCACCACCCCCAGGGTTCAAGAGACCCAGTACTTC
d_call: TRBD1; j_call: TRBJ2-2; v_call: TRBV7-9; clone_size: -; cdr3_aa: CASSRGRLNTGELFF; cdr3_nt: TGTGCCAGCAGTAGGGGGCGCCTTAATACCGGGGAGCTGTTTTTT
d_call: -; j_call: TRBJ1-1; v_call: TRBV19; clone_size: -; cdr3_aa: CASSVSLEFQAFF; cdr3_nt: TGTGCCAGTAGTGTCTCCCTTGAGTTCCAAGCTTTCTTT